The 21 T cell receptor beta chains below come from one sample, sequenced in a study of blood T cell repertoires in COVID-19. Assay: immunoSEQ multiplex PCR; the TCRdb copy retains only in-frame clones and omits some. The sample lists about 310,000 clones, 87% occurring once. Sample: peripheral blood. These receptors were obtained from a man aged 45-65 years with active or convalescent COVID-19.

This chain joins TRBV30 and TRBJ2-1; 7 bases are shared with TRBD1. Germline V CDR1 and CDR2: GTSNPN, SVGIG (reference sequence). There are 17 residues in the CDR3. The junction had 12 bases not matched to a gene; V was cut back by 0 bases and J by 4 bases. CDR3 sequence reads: CAWSVLEATGFYNEQFF. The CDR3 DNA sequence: TGTGCCTGGAGTGTACTAGAGGCGACAGGGTTTTACAATGAGCAGTTCTTC.

Here the CDR3 reads CASSPGQGNEKLFF. The CDR3 nucleotides are TGTGCCAGCAGCCCGGGACAGGGGAATGAAAAACTGTTTTTT. The V gene is TRBV4-2, the J gene TRBJ1-4; 10 bases map to TRBD1. The CDR3 covers 14 residues. Unmatched junction bases numbered 1, after V lost 4 bases and J lost 5 bases. CDR1 LGHNA and CDR2 YNFKEQ come from the germline V gene.

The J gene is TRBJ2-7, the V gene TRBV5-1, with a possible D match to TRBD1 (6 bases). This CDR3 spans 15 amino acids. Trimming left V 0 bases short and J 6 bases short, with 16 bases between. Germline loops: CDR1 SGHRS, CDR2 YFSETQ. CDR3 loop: CASSLAAGAQREQYF. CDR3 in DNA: TGCGCCAGCAGCTTGGCCGCAGGGGCCCAACGCGAGCAGTACTTC.

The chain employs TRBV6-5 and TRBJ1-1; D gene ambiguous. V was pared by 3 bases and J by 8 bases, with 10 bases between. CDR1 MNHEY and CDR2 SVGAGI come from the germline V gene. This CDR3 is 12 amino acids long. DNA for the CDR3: TGTGCCAGCAGTTATCTTTCGGGGGAAGCTTTCTTT. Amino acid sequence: CASSYLSGEAFF.

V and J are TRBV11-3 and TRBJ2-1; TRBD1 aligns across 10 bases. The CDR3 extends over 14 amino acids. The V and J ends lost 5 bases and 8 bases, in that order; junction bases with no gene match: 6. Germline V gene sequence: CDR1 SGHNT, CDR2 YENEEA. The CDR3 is CASSPIGTGDEQFF. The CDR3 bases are TGTGCCAGCAGCCCAATCGGGACAGGGGATGAGCAGTTCTTC.

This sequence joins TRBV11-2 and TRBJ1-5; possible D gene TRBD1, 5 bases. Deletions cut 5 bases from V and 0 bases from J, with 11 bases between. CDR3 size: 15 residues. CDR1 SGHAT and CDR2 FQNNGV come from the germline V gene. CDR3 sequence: CASSRTGDSNQPQHF. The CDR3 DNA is TGTGCCAGCAGCCGGACGGGGGATAGCAATCAGCCCCAGCATTTT.

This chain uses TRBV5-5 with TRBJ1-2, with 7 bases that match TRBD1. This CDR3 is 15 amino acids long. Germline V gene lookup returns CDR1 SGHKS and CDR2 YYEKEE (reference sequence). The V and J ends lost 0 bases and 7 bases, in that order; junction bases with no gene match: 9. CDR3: CASSLGLTGESGYTF. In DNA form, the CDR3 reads TGTGCCAGCAGCTTGGGGTTAACAGGGGAATCTGGCTACACCTTC.

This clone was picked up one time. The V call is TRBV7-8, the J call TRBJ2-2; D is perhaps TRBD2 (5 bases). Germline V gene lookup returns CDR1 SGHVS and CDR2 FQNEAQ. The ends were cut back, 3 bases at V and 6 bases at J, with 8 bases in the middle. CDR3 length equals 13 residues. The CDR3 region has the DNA TGTGCCAGCAGCTTCGGGGAATCCGGGGAGCTGTTTTTT. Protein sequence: CASSFGESGELFF. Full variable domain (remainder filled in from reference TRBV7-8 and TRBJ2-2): GAGVSQSPRYKVAKRGQDVALRCDPISGHVSLFWYQQALGQGPEFLTYFQNEAQLDKSGLPSDRFFAERPEGSVSTLKIQRTQQEDSAVYLCASSFGESGELFFGEGSRLTVL.

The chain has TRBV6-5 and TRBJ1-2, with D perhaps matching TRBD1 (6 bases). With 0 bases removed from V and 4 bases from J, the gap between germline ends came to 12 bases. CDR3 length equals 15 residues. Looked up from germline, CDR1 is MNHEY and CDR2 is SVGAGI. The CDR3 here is CASSYSGGRGYGYTF. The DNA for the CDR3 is TGTGCCAGCAGTTACTCTGGCGGCAGGGGCTATGGCTACACCTTC.

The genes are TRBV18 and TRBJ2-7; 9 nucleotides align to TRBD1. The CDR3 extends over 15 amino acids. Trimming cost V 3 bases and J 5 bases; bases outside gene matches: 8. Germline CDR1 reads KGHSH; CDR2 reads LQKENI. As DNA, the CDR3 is TGTGCCAGCTCACCCGGGACAGGGAGGGCCGACGAGCAGTACTTC. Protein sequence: CASSPGTGRADEQYF.

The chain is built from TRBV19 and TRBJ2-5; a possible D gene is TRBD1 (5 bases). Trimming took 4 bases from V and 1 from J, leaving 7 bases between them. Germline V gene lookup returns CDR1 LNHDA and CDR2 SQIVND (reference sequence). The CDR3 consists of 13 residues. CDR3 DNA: TGTGCCAGTAGTACAGGGTCCCAAGAGACCCAGTACTTC. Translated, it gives CASSTGSQETQYF. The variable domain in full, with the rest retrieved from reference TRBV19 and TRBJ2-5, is DGGITQSPKYLFRKEGQNVTLSCEQNLNHDAMYWYRQDPGQGLRLIYYSQIVNDFQKGDIAEGYSVSREKKESFPLTVTSAQKNPTAFYLCASSTGSQETQYFGPGTRLLVL.

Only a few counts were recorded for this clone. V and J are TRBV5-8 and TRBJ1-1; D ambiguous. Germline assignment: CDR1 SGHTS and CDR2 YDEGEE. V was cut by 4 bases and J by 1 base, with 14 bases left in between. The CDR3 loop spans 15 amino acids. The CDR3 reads CASSPGKGRNTEAFF. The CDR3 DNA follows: TGTGCCAGCAGCCCCGGTAAAGGGAGGAACACTGAAGCTTTCTTT.

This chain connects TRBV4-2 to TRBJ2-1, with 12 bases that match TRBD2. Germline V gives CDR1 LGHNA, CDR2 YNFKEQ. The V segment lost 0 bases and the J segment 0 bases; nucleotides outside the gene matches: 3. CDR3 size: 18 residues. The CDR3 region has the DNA TGTGCCAGCAGCCAAGAGGCTAGCGGGGGGGGCTCCTACAATGAGCAGTTCTTC. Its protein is CASSQEASGGGSYNEQFF.

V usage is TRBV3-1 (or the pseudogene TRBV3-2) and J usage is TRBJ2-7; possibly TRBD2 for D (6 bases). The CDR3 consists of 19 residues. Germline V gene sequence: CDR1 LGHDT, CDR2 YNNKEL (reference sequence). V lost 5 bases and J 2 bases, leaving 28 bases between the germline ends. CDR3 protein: CASSSTRHGSGTSPYEQYF. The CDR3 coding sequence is TGTGCCAGCAGCTCCACCAGACACGGTTCCGGGACTTCACCCTACGAGCAGTACTTC.

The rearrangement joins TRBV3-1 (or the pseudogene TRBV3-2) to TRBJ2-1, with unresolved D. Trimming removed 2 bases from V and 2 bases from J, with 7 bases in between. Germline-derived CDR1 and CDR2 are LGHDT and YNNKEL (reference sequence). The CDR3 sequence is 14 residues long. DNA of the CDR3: TGTGCCAGCAGCCAACTGGCGGCCTACAATGAGCAGTTCTTC. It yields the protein CASSQLAAYNEQFF.

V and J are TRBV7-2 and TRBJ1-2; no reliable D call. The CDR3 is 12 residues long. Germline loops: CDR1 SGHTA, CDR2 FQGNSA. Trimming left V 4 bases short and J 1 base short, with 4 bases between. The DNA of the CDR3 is TGTGCCAGCAGCTCCCGTAACTATGGCTACACCTTC. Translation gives CASSSRNYGYTF.

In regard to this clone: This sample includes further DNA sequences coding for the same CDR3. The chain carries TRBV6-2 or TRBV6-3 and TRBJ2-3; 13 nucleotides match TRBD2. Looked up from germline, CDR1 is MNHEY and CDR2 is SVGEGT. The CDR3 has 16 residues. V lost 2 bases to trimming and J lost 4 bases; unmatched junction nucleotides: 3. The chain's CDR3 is CASSYGLAGDPDTQYF. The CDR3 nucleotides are TGTGCCAGCAGTTACGGACTAGCGGGAGACCCAGATACGCAGTATTTT.

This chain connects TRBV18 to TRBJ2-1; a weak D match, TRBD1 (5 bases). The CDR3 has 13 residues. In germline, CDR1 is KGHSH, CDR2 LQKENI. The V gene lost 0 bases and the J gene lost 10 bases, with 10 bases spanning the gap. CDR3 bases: TGTGCCAGCTCACCACCGGGGCTAGGGGAGCAGTTCTTC. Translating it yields CASSPPGLGEQFF.

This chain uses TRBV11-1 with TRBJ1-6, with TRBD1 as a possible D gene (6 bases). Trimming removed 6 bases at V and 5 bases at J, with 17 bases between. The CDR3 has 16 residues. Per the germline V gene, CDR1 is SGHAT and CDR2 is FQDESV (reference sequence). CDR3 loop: CASRTGPDRDNSPLHF. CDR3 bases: TGTGCCAGCAGGACAGGCCCGGACAGAGATAATTCACCCCTCCACTTT.

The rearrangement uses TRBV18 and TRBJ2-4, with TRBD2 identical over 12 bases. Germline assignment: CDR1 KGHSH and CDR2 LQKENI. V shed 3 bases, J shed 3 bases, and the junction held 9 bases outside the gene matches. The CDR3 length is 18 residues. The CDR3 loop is CASSPPSGRGLGKNIQYF. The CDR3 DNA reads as TGTGCCAGCTCACCCCCTAGCGGGAGGGGGTTAGGCAAAAACATTCAGTACTTC. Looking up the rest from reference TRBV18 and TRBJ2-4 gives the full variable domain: NAGVMQNPRHLVRRRGQEARLRCSPMKGHSHVYWYRQLPEEGLKFMVYLQKENIIDESGMPKERFSAEFPKEGPSILRIQQVVRGDSAAYFCASSPPSGRGLGKNIQYFGAGTRLSVL.

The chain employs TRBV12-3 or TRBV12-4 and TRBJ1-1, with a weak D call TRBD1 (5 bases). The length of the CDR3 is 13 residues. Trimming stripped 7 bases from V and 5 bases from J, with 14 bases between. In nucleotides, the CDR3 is TGTGCCAGCACCCCTGCCGGGGGGACTGAAGCTTTCTTT. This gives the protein CASTPAGGTEAFF.